The present entry profiles one T cell receptor (beta chain) with its context. This sample was taken from a study of cytotoxic CD8 clonotypes in ibrutinib-treated CLL. Produced via immunoSEQ multiplex PCR; TCRdb's table is partial and in-frame only. The table has more than 110,000 clones, over 75% seen once. The V segment lost 5 bases and the J segment 1 base; nucleotides outside the gene matches: 2. CDR3 length: 14 amino acids. The germline gives CDR1 LNHDA, CDR2 SQIVND (reference sequence). The V call is TRBV19, the J call TRBJ1-1; TRBD1 matches 9 bases. The source was PBMCs, collected after 36 months of ibrutinib treatment. The TCR comes from a human donor with chronic lymphocytic leukemia. In nucleotides, the CDR3 is TGTGCCAGTAGTGTGGGACAGGGGAACACTGAAGCTTTCTTT. Protein product: CASSVGQGNTEAFF.